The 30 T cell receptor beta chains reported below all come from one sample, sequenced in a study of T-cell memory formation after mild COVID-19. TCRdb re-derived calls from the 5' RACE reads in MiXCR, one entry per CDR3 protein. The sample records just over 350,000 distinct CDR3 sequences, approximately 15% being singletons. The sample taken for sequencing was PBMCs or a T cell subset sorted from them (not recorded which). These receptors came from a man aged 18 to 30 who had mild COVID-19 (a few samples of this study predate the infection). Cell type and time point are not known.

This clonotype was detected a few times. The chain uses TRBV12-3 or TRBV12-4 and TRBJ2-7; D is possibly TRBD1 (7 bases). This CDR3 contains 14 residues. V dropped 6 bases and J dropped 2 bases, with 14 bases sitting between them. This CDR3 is CASRQGRFPYEQYV. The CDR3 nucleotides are TGTGCCAGCAGACAGGGGAGGTTCCCCTACGAGCAGTACGTC.

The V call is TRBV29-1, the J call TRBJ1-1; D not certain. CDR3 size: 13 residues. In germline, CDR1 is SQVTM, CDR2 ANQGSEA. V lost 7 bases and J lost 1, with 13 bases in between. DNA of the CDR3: TGCAGCGCCTCCCGGCAGGAGAACACTGAAGCTTTCTTT. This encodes CSASRQENTEAFF.

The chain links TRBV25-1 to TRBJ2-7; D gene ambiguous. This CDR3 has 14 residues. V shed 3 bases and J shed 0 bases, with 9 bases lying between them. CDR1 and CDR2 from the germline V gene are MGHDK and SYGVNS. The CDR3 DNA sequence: TGTGCCAGCAGTGATTTAAGTAGCTCCTACGAGCAGTACTTC. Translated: CASSDLSSSYEQYF.

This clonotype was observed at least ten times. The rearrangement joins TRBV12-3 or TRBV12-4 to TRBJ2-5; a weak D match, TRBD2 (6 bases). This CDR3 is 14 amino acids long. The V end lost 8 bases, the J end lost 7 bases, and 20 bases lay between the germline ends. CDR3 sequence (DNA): TGTGCCAGCGGCCGGGACTCCCCAGGCTCGACCCAGTACTTC. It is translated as CASGRDSPGSTQYF.

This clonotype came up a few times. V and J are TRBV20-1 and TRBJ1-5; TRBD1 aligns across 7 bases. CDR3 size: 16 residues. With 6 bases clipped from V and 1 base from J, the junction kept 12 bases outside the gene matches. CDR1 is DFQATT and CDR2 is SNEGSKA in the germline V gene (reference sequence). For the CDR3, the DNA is TGCAGTGCCGCCGGGACAGCCCAGGGCAGCAATCAGCCCCAGCATTTT. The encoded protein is CSAAGTAQGSNQPQHF.

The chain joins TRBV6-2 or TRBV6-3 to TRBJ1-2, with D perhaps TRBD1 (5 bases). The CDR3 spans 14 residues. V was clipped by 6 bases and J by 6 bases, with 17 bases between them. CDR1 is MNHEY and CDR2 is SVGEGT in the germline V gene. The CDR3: CASRAHRQVDGYTF. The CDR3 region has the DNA TGTGCCAGCAGAGCCCACAGGCAGGTTGATGGCTACACCTTC.

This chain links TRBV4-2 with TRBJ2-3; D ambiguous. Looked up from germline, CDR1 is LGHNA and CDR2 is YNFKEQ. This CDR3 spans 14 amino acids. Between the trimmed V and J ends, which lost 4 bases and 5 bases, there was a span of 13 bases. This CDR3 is CASSLGRLGDTQYF. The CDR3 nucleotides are TGTGCCAGCAGCCTCGGAAGGCTAGGAGATACGCAGTATTTT.

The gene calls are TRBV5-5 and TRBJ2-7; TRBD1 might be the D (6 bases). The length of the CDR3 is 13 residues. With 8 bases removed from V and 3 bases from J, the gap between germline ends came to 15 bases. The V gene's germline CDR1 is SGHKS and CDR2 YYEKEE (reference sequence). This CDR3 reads CASTRDTYYEQYF. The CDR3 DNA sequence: TGTGCCAGTACCCGGGACACCTACTACGAGCAGTACTTC. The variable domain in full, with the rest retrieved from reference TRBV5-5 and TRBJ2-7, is DAGVTQSPTHLIKTRGQQVTLRCSPISGHKSVSWYQQVLGQGPQFIFQYYEKEERGRGNFPDRFSARQFPNYSSELNVNALLLGDSALYLCASTRDTYYEQYFGPGTRLTVT.

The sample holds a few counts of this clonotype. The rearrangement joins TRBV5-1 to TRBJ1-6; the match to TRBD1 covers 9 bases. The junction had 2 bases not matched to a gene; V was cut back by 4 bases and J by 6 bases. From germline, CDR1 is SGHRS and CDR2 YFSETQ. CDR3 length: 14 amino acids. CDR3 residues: CASSAQGANSPLHF. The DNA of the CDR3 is TGCGCCAGCAGCGCACAGGGGGCTAATTCACCCCTCCACTTT.

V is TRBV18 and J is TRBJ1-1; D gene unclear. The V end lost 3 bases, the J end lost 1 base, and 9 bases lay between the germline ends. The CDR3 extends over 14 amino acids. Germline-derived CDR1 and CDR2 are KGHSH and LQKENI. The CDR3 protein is CASSPNNQNTEAFF. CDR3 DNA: TGTGCCAGCTCACCTAATAACCAGAACACTGAAGCTTTCTTT.

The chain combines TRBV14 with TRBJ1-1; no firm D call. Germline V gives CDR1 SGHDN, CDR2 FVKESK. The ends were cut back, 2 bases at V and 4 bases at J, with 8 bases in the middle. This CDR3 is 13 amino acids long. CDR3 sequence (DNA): TGTGCCAGCAGCCAAACCCAGTCCACTGAAGCTTTCTTT. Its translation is CASSQTQSTEAFF. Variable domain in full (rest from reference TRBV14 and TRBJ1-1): EAGVTQFPSHSVIEKGQTVTLRCDPISGHDNLYWYRRVMGKEIKFLLHFVKESKQDESGMPNNRFLAERTGGTYSTLKVQPAELEDSGVYFCASSQTQSTEAFFGQGTRLTVV.

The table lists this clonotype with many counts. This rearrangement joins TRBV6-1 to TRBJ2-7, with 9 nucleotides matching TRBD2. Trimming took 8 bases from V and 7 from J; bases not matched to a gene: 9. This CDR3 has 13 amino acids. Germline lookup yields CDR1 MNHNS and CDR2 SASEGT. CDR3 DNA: TGTGCCAGCGGCGGGGGGGCTCCGGAGGAGCAGTACTTC. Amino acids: CASGGGAPEEQYF.

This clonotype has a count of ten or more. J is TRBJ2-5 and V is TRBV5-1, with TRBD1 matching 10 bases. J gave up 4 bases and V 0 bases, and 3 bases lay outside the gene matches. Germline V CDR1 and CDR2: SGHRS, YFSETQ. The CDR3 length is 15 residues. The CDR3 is CASSLVGTGVETQYF. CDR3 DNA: TGCGCCAGCAGCTTGGTCGGGACAGGGGTAGAGACCCAGTACTTC.

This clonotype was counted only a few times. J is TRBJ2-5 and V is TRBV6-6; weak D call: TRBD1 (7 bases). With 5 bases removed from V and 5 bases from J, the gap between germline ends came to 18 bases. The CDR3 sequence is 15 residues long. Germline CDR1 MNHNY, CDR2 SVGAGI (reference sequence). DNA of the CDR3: TGTGCCAGCAGTGTTTCCAGGGGGGCGATCGAGACCCAGTACTTC. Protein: CASSVSRGAIETQYF.

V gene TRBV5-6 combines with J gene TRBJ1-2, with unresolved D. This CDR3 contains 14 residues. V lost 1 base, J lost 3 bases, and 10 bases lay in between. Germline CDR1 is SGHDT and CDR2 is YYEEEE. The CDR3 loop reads CASSLRPVDYGYTF. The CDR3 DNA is TGTGCCAGCAGCTTGAGGCCTGTTGACTATGGCTACACCTTC.

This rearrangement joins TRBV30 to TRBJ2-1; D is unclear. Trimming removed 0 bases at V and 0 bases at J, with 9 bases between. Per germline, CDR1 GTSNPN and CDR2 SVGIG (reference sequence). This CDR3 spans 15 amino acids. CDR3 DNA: TGTGCCTGGAGTGTCTTCTCAAGCTCCTACAATGAGCAGTTCTTC. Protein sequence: CAWSVFSSSYNEQFF.

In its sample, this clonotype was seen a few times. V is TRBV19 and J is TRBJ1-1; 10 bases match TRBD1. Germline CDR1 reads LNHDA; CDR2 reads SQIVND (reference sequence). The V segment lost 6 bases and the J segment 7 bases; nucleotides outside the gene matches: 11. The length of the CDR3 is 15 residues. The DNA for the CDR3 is TGTGCCAGTAGCTTTCCGGGACAGGGGCGTGATGAAGCTTTCTTT. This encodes CASSFPGQGRDEAFF.

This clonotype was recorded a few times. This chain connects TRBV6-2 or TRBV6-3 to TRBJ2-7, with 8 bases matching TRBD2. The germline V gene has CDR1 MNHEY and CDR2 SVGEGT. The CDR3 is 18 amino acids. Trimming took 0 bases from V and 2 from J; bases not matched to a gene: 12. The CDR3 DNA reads TGTGCCAGCAGTTACTCGAGACTAAGCGGGGGTCAACCCTACGAGCAGTACTTC. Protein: CASSYSRLSGGQPYEQYF.

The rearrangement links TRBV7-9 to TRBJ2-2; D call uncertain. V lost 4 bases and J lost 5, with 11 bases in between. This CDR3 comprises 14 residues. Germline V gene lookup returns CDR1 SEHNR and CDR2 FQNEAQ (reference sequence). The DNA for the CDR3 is TGTGCCAGCAGCTCCGATTTGGGAACCGGGGAGCTGTTTTTT. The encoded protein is CASSSDLGTGELFF.

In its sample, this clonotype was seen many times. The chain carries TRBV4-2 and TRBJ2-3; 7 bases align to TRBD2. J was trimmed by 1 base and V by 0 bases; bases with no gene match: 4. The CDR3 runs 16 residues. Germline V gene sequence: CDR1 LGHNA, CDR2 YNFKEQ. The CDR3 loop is CASSQEGGGRTDTQYF. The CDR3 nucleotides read TGTGCCAGCAGCCAAGAGGGCGGGGGACGCACAGATACGCAGTATTTT.

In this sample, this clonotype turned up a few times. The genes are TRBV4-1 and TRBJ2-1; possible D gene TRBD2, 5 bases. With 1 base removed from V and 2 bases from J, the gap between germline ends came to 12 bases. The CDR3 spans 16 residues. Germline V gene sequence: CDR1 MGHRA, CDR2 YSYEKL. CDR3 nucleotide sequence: TGCGCCAGCAGCCAAGTCGCCGGGAACCCCTACAATGAGCAGTTCTTC. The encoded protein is CASSQVAGNPYNEQFF.

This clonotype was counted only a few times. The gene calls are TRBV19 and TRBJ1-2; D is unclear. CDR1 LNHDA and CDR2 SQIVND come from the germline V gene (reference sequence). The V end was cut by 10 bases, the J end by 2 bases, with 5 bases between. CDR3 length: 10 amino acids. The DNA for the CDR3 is TGTGCCACCTTGAACTATGGCTACACCTTC. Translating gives CATLNYGYTF.

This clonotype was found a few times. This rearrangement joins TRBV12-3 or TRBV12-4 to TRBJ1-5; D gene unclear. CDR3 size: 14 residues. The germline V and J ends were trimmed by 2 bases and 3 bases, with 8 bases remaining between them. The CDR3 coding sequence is TGTGCCAGCAGTTTATGGGGTAACAATCAGCCCCAGCATTTT. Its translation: CASSLWGNNQPQHF.

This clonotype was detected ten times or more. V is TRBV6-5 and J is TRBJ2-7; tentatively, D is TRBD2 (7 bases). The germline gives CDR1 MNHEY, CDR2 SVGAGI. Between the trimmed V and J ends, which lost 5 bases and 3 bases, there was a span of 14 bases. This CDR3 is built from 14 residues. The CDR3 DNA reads TGTGCCAGCAGTCACAGGGCGGGAGACTACGAGCAGTACTTC. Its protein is CASSHRAGDYEQYF.

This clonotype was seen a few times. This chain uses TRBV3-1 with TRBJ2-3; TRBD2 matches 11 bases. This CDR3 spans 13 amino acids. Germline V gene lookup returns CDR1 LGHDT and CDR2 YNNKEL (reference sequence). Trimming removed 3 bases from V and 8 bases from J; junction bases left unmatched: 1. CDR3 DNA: TGTGCCAGCAGCCATCTAGCGGGGGGTACGCAGTATTTT. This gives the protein CASSHLAGGTQYF.

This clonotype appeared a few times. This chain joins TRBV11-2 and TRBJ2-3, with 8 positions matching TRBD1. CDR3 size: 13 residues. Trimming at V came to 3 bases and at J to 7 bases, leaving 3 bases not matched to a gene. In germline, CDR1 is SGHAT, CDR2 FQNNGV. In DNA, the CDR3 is TGTGCCAGCAGCTTGGACAGGGACCATACGCAGTATTTT. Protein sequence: CASSLDRDHTQYF. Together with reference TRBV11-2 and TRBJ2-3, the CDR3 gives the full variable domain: EAGVAQSPRYKIIEKRQSVAFWCNPISGHATLYWYQQILGQGPKLLIQFQNNGVVDDSQLPKDRFSAERLKGVDSTLKIQPAKLEDSAVYLCASSLDRDHTQYFGPGTRLTVL.

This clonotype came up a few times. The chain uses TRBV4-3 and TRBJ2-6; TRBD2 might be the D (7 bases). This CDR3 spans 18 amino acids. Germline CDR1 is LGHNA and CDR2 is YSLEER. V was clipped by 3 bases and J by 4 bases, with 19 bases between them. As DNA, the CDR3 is TGCGCCAGCAGCCAGGGAGGGGGGAGTCTGGGGGGGGCCAACGTCCTGACTTTC. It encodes CASSQGGGSLGGANVLTF.

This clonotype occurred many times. The CDR3 nucleotides read TGTGCCAGCAGTAAGGGACAGTCAATCTCCCTTGAGACCCAGTACTTC. The encoded protein is CASSKGQSISLETQYF. The rearrangement links TRBV6-6 to TRBJ2-5; TRBD1 aligns across 7 bases. Germline values: CDR1 MNHNY, CDR2 SVGAGI (reference sequence). The CDR3 is 16 residues long. V was clipped by 5 bases and J by 5 bases; unmatched bases: 14.

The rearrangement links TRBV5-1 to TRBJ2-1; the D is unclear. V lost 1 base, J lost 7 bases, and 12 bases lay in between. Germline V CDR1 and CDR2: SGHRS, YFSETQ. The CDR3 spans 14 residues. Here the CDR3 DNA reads TGCGCCAGCAGCTTGTCGCTCCCCGCGAATGAGCAGTTCTTC. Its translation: CASSLSLPANEQFF.

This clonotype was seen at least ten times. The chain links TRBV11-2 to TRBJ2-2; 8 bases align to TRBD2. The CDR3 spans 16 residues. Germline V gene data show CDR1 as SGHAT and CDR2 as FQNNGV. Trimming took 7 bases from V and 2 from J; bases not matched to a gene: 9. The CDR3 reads CASTRLTSGNTGELFF. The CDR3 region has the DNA TGTGCCAGCACCCGACTCACTAGCGGTAACACCGGGGAGCTGTTTTTT.